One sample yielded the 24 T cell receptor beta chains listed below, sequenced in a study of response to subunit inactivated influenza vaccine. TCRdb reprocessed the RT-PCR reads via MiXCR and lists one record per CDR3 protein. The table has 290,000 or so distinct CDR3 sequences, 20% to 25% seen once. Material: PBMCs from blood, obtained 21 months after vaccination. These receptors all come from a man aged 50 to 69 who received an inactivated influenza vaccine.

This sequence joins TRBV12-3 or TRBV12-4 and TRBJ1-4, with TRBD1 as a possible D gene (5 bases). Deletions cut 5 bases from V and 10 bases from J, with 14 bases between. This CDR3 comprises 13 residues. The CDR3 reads CASSHRDSRKLFF. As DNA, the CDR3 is TGTGCCAGCAGTCATAGGGACTCTCGAAAACTGTTTTTT.

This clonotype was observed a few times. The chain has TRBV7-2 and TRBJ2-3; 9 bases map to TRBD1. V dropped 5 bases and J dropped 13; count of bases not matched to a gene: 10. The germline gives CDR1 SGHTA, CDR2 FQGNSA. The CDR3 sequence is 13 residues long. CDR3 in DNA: TGTGCCAGCAGCCATAGAAGGGACAGGGTCAAGTATTTT. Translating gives CASSHRRDRVKYF.

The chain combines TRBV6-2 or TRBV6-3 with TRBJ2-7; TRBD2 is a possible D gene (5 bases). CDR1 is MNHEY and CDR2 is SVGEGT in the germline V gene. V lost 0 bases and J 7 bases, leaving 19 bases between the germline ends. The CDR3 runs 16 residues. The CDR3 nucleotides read TGTGCCAGCAGTTACTCGATTCAGGCGGGTCTTGAGGAGCAGTACTTC. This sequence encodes CASSYSIQAGLEEQYF.

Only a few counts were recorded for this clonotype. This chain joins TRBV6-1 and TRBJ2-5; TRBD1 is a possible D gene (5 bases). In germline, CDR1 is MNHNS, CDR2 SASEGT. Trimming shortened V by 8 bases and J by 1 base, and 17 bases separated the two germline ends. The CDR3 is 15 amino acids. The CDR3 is CASSKMRQSQETQYF. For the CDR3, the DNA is TGTGCCAGCTCAAAAATGAGACAGTCCCAAGAGACCCAGTACTTC.

CDR3: CSARPQGNSPLHF. CDR3 DNA sequence: TGCAGTGCTCGACCACAGGGGAATTCACCCCTCCACTTT. V and J are TRBV20-1 and TRBJ1-6, with TRBD1 matching 7 bases. From germline, CDR1 is DFQATT and CDR2 SNEGSKA (reference sequence). V gave up 5 bases and J gave up 7 bases; unmatched junction bases: 5. The CDR3 length is 13 residues.

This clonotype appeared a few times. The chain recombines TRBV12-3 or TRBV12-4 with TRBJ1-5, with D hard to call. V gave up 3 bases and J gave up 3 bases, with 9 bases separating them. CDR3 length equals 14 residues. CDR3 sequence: CASSFAFPNQPQHF. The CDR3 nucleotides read TGTGCCAGCAGTTTTGCCTTCCCCAATCAGCCCCAGCATTTT.

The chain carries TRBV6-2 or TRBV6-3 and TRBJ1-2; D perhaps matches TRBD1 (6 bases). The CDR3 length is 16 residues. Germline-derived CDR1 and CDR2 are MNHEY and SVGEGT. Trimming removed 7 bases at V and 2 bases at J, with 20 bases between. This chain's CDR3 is CASNHPGQGSNYGYTF. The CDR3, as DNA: TGTGCCAGCAACCACCCAGGCCAGGGGTCCAACTATGGCTACACCTTC.

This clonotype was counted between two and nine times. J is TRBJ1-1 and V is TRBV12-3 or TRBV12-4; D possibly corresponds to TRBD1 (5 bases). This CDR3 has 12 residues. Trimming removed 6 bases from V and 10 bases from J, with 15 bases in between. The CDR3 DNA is TGTGCCAGCAGACCGACAGACCGGGCAGCTTTCTTT. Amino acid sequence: CASRPTDRAAFF.

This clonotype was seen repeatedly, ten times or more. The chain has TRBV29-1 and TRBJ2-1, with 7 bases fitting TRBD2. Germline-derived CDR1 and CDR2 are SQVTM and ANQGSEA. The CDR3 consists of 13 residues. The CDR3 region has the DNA TGCACCTTTAGAGGGAGGGCATGGAATGAGCAGTTCTTC. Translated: CTFRGRAWNEQFF.

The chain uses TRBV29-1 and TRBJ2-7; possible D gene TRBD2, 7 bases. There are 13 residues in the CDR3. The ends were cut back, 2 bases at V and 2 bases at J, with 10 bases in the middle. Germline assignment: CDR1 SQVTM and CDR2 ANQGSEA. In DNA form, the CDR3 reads TGCAGCGTTGAAACGGGGGGCCCCTACGAGCAGTACTTC. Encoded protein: CSVETGGPYEQYF.

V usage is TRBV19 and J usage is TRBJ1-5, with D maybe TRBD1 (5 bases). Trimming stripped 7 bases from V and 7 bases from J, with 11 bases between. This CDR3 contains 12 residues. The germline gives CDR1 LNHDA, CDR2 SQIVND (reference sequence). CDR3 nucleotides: TGTGCCAGTATGAGGGGAGGACAGCCCCAGCATTTT. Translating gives CASMRGGQPQHF.

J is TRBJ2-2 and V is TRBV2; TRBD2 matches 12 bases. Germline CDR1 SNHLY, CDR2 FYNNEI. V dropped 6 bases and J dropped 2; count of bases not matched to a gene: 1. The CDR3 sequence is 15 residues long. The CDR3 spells CASRLAGGNTGELFF. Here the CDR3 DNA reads TGTGCCAGCAGACTAGCGGGAGGTAACACCGGGGAGCTGTTTTTT.

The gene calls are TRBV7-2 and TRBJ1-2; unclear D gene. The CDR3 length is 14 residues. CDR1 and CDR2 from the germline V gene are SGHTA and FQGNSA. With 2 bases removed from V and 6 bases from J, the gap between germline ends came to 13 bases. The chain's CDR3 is CASSLNGGRDGYTF. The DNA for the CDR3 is TGTGCCAGCAGCTTAAACGGCGGGAGGGATGGCTACACCTTC.

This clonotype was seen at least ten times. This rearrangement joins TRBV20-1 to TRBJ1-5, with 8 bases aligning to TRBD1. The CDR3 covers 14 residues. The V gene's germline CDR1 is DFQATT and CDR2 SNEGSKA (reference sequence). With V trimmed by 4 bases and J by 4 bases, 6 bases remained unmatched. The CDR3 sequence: CSAISGTGNQPQHF. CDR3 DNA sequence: TGCAGTGCTATATCCGGGACAGGTAATCAGCCCCAGCATTTT.

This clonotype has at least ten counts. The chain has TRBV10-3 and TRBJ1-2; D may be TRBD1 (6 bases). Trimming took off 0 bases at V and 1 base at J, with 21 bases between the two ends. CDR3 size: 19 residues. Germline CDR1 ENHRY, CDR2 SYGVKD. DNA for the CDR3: TGTGCCATCAGTGAGTCTACGGGGCAGGGGTCGAACTTTAACTATGGCTACACCTTC. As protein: CAISESTGQGSNFNYGYTF.

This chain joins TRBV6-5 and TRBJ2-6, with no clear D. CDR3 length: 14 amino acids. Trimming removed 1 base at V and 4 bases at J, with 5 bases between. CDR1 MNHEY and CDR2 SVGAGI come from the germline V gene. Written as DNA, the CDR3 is TGTGCCAGCAGTTACTACGGGGGGGCCAACGTCCTGACTTTC. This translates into CASSYYGGANVLTF.

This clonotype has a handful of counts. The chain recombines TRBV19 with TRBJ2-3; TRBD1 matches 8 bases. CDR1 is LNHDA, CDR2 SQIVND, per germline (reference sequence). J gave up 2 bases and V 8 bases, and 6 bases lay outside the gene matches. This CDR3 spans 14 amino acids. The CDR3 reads CASQDRGHTDTQYF. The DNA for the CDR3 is TGTGCCAGTCAAGACAGGGGACACACAGATACGCAGTATTTT.

The CDR3 DNA sequence: TGTGCCAGCAGCCTCGGGAATACGCAGTATTTT. This sequence encodes CASSLGNTQYF. The chain is built from TRBV12-3 or TRBV12-4 and TRBJ2-3; D is possibly TRBD2 (5 bases). The length of the CDR3 is 11 residues. Deletions cut 6 bases from V and 7 bases from J, with 8 bases between.

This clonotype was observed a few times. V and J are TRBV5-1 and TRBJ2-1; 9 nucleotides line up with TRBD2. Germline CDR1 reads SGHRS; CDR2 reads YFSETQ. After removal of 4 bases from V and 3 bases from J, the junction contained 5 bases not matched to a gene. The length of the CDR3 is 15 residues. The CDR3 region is CASSPTSGFYNEQFF. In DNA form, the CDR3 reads TGCGCCAGCAGCCCGACTAGCGGTTTCTACAATGAGCAGTTCTTC.

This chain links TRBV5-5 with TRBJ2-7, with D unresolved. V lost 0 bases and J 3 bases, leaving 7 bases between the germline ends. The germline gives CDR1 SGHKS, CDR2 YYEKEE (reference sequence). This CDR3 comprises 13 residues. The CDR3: CASSLDLYYEQYF. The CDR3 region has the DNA TGTGCCAGCAGCTTGGACCTGTACTACGAGCAGTACTTC.

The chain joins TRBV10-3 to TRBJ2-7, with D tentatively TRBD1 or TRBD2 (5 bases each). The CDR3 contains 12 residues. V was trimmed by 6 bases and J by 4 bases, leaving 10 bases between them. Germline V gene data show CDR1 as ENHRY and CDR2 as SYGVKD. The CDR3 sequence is CAIRMGDYEQYF. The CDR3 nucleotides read TGTGCCATCAGGATGGGGGATTACGAGCAGTACTTC.

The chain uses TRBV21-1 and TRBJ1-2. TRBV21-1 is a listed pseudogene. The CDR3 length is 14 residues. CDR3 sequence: CASSNDGWEDGYTF. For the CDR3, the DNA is TGTGCCAGCAGCAACGACGGCTGGGAGGATGGCTACACCTTC.

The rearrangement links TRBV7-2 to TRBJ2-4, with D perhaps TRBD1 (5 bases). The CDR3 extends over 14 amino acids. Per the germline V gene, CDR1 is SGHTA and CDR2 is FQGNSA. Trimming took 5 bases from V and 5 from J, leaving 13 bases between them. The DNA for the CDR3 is TGTGCCAGCAGCCCCGACAGAGTACAAAACATTCAGTACTTC. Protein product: CASSPDRVQNIQYF.

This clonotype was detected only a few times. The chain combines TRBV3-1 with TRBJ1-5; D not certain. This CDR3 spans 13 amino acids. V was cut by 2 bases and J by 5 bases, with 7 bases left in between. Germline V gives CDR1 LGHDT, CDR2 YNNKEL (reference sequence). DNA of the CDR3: TGTGCCAGCAGCCAATCGAGAGATCAGCCCCAGCATTTT. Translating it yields CASSQSRDQPQHF.